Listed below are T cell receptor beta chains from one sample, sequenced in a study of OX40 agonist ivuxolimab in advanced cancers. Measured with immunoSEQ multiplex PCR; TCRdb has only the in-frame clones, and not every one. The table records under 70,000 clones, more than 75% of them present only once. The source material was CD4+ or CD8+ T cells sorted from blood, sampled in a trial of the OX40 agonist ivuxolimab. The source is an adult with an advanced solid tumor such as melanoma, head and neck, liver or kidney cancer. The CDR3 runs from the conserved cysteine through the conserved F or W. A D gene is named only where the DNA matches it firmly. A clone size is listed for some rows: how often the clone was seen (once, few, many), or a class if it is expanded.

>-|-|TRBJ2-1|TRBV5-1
CASSLGETYNEQFF
TGCGCCAGCAGCTTGGGAGAAACCTACAATGAGCAGTTCTTC
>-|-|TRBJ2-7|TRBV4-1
CASSRGADSYEQYF
TGCGCCAGCAGCCGTGGGGCAGACTCCTACGAGCAGTACTTC
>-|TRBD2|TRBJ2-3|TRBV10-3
CATHEESGGLDTQYF
TGTGCCACTCATGAAGAGTCGGGAGGATTAGATACGCAGTATTTT
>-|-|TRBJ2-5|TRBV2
CASSVGERETQYF
TGTGCCAGCAGTGTAGGGGAAAGAGAGACCCAGTACTTC
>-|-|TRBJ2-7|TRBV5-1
CASSLATSYEQYF
TGCGCCAGCAGCTTGGCGACTTCCTACGAGCAGTACTTC
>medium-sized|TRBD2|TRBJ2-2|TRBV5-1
CASSPRLVAGTGELFF
TGCGCCAGCAGCCCTAGACTAGTAGCGGGCACCGGGGAGCTGTTTTTT
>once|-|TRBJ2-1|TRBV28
CASSSTAGKKNEQFF
TGTGCCAGCAGTTCGACTGCCGGGAAGAAAAATGAGCAGTTCTTC
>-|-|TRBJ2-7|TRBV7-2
CASSLVGTDSYEQYF
TGTGCCAGCAGCTTAGTAGGGACCGACTCCTACGAGCAGTACTTC
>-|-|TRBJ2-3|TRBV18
CASSPSYSDTQYF
TGTGCCAGCTCCCCCTCTTATTCAGATACGCAGTATTTT
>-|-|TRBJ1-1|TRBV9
CASRGGDHTEAFF
TGTGCCAGCAGGGGGGGTGACCACACTGAAGCTTTCTTT
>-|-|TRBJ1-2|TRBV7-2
CASSLALMGPGYTF
TGTGCCAGCAGCTTAGCGCTAATGGGGCCTGGCTACACCTTC
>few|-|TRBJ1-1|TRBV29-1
CSVQAATEAFF
TGCAGCGTTCAGGCGGCCACTGAAGCTTTCTTT
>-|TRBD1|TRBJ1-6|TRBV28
CASRGQSDSPLHF
TGTGCCAGCAGGGGACAGTCGGATTCACCCCTCCACTTT
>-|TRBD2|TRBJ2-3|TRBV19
CASQRLAGTDTQYF
TGTGCCAGCCAAAGACTAGCGGGAACAGATACGCAGTATTTT
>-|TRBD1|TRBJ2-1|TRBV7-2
CASLRTGGHNEQFF
TGTGCCAGCCTACGAACAGGGGGTCACAATGAGCAGTTCTTC
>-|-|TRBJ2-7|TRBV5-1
CASRGGPSLGEQYF
TGCGCCAGCAGAGGGGGGCCTTCTCTTGGGGAGCAGTACTTC
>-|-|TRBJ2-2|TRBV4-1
CASSQVRNTGELFF
TGCGCCAGCAGCCAAGTTCGAAACACCGGGGAGCTGTTTTTT
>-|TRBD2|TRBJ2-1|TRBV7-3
CASSVPGLDNEQFF
TGTGCCAGCAGCGTACCGGGACTAGACAATGAGCAGTTCTTC
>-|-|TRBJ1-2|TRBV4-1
CASSAGTNYGYTF
TGCGCCAGCAGCGCCGGGACAAACTATGGCTACACCTTC
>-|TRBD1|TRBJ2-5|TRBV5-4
CASSSGTGYETQYF
TGTGCCAGCAGCTCAGGGACAGGGTACGAGACCCAGTACTTC
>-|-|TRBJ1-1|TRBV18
CASSPPATNTEAFF
TGTGCCAGCTCACCACCCGCCACAAACACTGAAGCTTTCTTT
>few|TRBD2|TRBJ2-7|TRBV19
CASSPRLAGGSYEQYF
TGTGCCAGTAGCCCCAGACTAGCGGGAGGTTCCTACGAGCAGTACTTC
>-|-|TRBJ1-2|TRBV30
CAWRPNRERGGYTF
TGTGCCTGGAGGCCGAACAGGGAGAGGGGCGGCTACACCTTC
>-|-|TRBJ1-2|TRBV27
CASSPLARKGGYTF
TGTGCCAGCAGTCCTCTGGCGAGAAAGGGGGGCTACACCTTC
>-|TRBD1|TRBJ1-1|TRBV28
CASDTFSGTGEGTEAFF
TGTGCCAGCGATACGTTCTCCGGGACAGGGGAGGGCACTGAAGCTTTCTTT
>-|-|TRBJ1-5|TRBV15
CATSRERYQPQHF
TGTGCCACCAGCAGAGAACGATATCAGCCCCAGCATTTT
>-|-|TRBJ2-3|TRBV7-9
CASSSRGPPDTQYF
TGTGCCAGCAGCTCTCGGGGCCCACCCGATACGCAGTATTTT
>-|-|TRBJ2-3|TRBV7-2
CASSPLPGPYTQYF
TGTGCCAGCAGCCCGCTCCCTGGTCCATATACGCAGTATTTT
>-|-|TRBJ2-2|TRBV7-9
CASSLYRSPGQDTGELFF
TGTGCCAGCAGCTTATATCGTTCACCGGGACAAGACACCGGGGAGCTGTTTTTT
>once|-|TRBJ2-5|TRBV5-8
CASSVGTHGEETQYF
TGTGCCAGCAGCGTAGGGACTCATGGGGAAGAGACCCAGTACTTC
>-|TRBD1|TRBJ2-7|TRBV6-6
CASSLGTDYEQYF
TGTGCCAGCAGCCTCGGGACAGACTACGAGCAGTACTTC
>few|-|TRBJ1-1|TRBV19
CASNLQGGEAFF
TGTGCCAGTAACTTACAGGGAGGAGAAGCTTTCTTT
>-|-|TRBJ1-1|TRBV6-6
CASSYRSDSEAFF
TGTGCCAGCAGTTACCGCTCTGACAGCGAAGCTTTCTTT